This TCR beta chain was retrieved from a study of circulating CD8 cells and anti-PD-1 response in melanoma. Study-level information: Response groups: complete/partial responders versus stable/progressive non-responders. Points from the study as a whole: Diversity ranked highest in DNEG and lowest in TIGIT subsets. Expanded sorted subsets were checked for tumor reactivity using peptides.

The V gene lost 3 bases and the J gene lost 6 bases, with 16 bases spanning the gap. Germline V lookup: CDR1 LNHDA, CDR2 SQIVND (reference sequence). This CDR3 is 15 amino acids long. Live CD3+CD8+TCRalphabeta+ cells were sorted into four subsets by PD-1 and/or TIGIT. Each library started from around 15 ng of total RNA using the QIAseq Immune Repertoire TCR panel. TCRdb redid the calling of the reads with MiXCR, one entry per CDR3 protein. The repertoire holds some 530 distinct CDR3 sequences, with around 6.5% as singletons. This clonotype is deemed large. Its antigen is not identified. Here the sequenced sample was CD8+ T cells from PBMCs, taken at baseline or after one month of anti-PD-1 therapy (not recorded which). V and J are TRBV19 and TRBJ2-3; D gene unclear. The source is a human donor with melanoma. The CDR3 region is CASSIIPKNLDTQYF. CDR3 sequence (DNA): TGTGCCAGTAGTATCATCCCCAAGAACCTCGATACGCAGTATTTT.